One sample yielded the 5 T cell receptor beta chains listed below, sequenced in a study of T cells in Graves' hyperthyroidism and ophthalmopathy. Authors of the study amplified TCR beta CDR3 regions from RNA transcripts. First-round RT-PCR targeting the TCR CDR3 was performed with the HTBI primer set. From the multiplex PCR reads, TCRdb called clonotypes with MiXCR, one entry per CDR3 protein. Of hundreds of thousands of distinct CDR3 sequences detected, approximately 16% appear once; the ten largest clones hold around 26%. Sequenced input: blood. The receptors stem from a woman between 18 and 29 years old with Graves' ophthalmopathy.

This clonotype appeared many times. At one end, the junction sequence differs from germline, possibly due to a read error. This sequence joins TRBV28 and TRBJ2-1, with no clear D. CDR3 length: 16 amino acids. Germline CDR1 and CDR2: MDHEN and SYDVKM. In DNA, the CDR3 is TGTGCCAGCAGACACCTACAAGGATCCCTCTACAGTGAGCAGTTCTTC. It is translated as CASRHLQGSLYSEQFF.

There are many counts of this clonotype. The chain links TRBV7-2 to TRBJ2-7, with D unclear. V was clipped by 1 base and J by 0 bases, with 4 bases between them. The CDR3 spans 13 residues. From germline, CDR1 is SGHTA and CDR2 FQGNSA. The CDR3 nucleotides are TGTGCCAGCAGCTTAGGAGCCTCCTACGAGCAGTACTTC. It specifies CASSLGASYEQYF.

The table lists this clonotype with many counts. The rearrangement uses TRBV28 and TRBJ1-1; no reliable D call. CDR3 length equals 11 residues. Germline values: CDR1 MDHEN, CDR2 SYDVKM. Trimming left V 7 bases short and J 9 bases short, with 12 bases between. The CDR3 loop reads CASNYPHQAFF. CDR3 sequence (DNA): TGTGCCAGCAATTACCCCCATCAAGCTTTCTTT.

This clonotype was recorded many times. V and J are TRBV10-3 and TRBJ2-5; 9 nucleotides align to TRBD2. CDR3 length equals 16 residues. Germline V gives CDR1 ENHRY, CDR2 SYGVKD. The J segment lost 2 bases and the V segment lost 4 bases, leaving 8 bases of the junction unmatched. CDR3 nucleotide sequence: TGTGCCATCAGTGGAGGGGTAGCGGGGGATCAAGAGACCCAGTACTTC. Protein product: CAISGGVAGDQETQYF.

This clonotype was seen only a few times. The chain links TRBV29-1 to TRBJ1-1; D gene unclear. CDR1 is SQVTM and CDR2 is ANQGSEA in the germline V gene. The CDR3 has 12 residues. The V gene lost 5 bases and the J gene lost 5 bases, with 12 bases spanning the gap. Here the CDR3 reads CSVQLRRTEAFF. CDR3 sequence (DNA): TGCAGCGTTCAGCTCAGACGAACTGAAGCTTTCTTT.